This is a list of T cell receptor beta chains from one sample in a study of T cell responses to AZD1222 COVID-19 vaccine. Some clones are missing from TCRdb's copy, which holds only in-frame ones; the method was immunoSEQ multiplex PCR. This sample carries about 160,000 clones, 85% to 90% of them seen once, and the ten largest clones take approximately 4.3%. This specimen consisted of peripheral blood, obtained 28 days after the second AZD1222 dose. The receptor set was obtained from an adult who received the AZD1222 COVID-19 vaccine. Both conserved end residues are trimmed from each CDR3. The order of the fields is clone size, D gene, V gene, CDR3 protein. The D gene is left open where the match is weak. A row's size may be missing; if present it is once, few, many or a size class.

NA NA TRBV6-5 ASQWARGNTIY
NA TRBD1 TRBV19 ASSDIPLSLRGLQPQH
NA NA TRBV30 AWRGSNEQY
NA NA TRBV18 ASSGTVIGGYT
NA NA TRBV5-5 ASSTRPWDGVSPLH
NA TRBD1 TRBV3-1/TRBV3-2 ARRGTGYEKLF
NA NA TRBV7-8 ASSFQRGLGGTIY
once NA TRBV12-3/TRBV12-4 ASSLELTYGYT
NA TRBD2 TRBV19 ASSIASGVNEQF
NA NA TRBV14 ASSQLYGDGYT
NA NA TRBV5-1 ASSRTDANDEQY
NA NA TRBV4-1 ASSQGGIMRGNAF
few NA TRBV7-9 ASSRGARGTEAF
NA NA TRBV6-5 ASSYSTTPNYGYT
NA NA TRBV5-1 ASRTGHKETQY
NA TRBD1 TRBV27 ASSQGAEYEQY
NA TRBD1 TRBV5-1 ASSLADSGGRNTEAF
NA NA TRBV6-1 ASSERDGPGT
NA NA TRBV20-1 SASESAGGNQPQH
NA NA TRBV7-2 ASSSDSTSGNTIY
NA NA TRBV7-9 ASSLEQYNSPLH
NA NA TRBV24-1 ATSDFNVGEQF
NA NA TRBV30 AWSVLRMGTEAF
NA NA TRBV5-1 ASSLELGNIQY
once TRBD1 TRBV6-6 ASRPHDRDNSPLH
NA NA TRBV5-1 ASSLVETQY
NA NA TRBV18 ASSPDDYGYT
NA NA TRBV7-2 ASSLQGLNEKLF
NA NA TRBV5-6 ASSEYTPDKNEKLF